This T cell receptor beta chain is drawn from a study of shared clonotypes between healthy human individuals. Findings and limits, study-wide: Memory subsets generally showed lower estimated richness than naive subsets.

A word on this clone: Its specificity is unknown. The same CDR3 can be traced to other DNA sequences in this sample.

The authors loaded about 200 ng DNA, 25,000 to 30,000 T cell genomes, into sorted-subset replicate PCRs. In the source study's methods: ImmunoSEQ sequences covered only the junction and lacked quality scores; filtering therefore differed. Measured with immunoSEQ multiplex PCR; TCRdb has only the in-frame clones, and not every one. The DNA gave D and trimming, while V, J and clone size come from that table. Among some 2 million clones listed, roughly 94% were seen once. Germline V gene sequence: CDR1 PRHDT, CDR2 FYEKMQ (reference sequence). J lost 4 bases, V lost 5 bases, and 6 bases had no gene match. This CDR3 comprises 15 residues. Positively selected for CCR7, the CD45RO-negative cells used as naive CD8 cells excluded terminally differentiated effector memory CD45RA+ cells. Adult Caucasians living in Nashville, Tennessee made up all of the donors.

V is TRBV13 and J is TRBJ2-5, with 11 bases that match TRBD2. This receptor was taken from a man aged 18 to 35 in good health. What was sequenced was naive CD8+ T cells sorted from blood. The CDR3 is CASSLGLAGGETQYF. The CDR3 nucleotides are TGTGCCAGCAGCCTTGGGCTAGCGGGAGGAGAGACCCAGTACTTC.